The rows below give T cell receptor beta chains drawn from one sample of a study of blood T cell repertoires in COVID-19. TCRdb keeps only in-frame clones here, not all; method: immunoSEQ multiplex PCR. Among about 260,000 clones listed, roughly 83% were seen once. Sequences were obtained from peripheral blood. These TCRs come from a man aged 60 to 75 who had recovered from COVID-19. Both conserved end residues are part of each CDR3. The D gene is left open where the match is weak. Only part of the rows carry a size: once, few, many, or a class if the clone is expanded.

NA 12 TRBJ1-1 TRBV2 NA TGTGCCAGCGGGCAGGAGAACACTGAAGCTTTCTTT CASGQENTEAFF
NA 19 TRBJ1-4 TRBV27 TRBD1 TGTGCCAGCAGTATAAAGGGATTCGACAGGGGTGGGTCTAATGAAAAACTGTTTTTT CASSIKGFDRGGSNEKLFF
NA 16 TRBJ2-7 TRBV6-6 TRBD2 TGTGCCAGCAGTTACCTCACGGGGGGAAGCTCCTACGAGCAGTACTTC CASSYLTGGSSYEQYF
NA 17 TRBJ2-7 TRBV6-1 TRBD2 TGTGCCAGCAGTGTTGGGCTAGCGGGAAGGACGTCCTACGAGCAGTACTTC CASSVGLAGRTSYEQYF
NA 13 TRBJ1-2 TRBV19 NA TGTGCCAGTAGTCTACAGGAGTTCTATGGCTACACCTTC CASSLQEFYGYTF
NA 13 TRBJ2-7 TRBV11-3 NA TGTGCCAGCAGCTCCCTTAGCGACTACGAGCAGTACTTC CASSSLSDYEQYF
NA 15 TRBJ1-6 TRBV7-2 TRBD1 TGTGCCAGCAGCTCCTGGGACAGGGGTAATTCACCCCTCCACTTT CASSSWDRGNSPLHF
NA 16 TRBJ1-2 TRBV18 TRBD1 TGTGCCAGCTCACTAACCTCAACAGGGGAGGTCTATGGCTACACCTTC CASSLTSTGEVYGYTF
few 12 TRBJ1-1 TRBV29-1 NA TGCAGCGTGATCAGGGGGAACACTGAAGCTTTCTTT CSVIRGNTEAFF
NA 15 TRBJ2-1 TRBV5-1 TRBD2 TGCGCCAGCAGCTTGCGGACTAGCGGGTCGCATGAGCAGTTCTTC CASSLRTSGSHEQFF
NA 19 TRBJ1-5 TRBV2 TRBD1 TGTGCCAGCCGGGGGGACCGCAGGGGGCCGGGCTATAGCAATCAGCCCCAGCATTTT CASRGDRRGPGYSNQPQHF
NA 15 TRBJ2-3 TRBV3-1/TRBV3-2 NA TGTGCCAGCAGCCAAGATCTCTCGGGTCTGGATACGCAGTATTTT CASSQDLSGLDTQYF
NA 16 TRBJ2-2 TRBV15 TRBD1 TGTGCCACCAGCTCCCGGCAGGGGGCGAACACCGGGGAGCTGTTTTTT CATSSRQGANTGELFF
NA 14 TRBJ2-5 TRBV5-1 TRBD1 TGCGCCAGCAGCTCGGGACAGGGCCAAGAGACCCAGTACTTC CASSSGQGQETQYF
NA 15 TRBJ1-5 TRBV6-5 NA TGTGCCAGCAGTTACTCGACAGAACGCAATCAGCCCCAGCATTTT CASSYSTERNQPQHF
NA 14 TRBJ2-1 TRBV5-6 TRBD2 TGTGCCAGCAGCTTGACTAGCGGGAATAATGAGCAGTTCTTC CASSLTSGNNEQFF
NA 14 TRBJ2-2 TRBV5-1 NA TGCGCCAGCAGCTTGCAACGACAGACCGGGGAGCTGTTTTTT CASSLQRQTGELFF
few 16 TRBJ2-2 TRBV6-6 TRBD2 TGTGCCAGCCGCACGGGGGGGGCGTCGAACACCGGGGAGCTGTTTTTT CASRTGGASNTGELFF
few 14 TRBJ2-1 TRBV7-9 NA TGTGCCAGCAGCTTAATCGGGAGTGGCGATGAGCAGTTCTTC CASSLIGSGDEQFF
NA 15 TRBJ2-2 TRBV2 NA TGTGCCAGCATGGCGCAAAGGGGCGGCACCGGGGAGCTGTTTTTT CASMAQRGGTGELFF
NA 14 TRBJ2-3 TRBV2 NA TGTGCCGGCCGGCTAGCGCTGAGCACAGATACGCAGTATTTT CAGRLALSTDTQYF
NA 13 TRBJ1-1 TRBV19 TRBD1 TGTGCCAGTAGTGACAGGGGGGACACTGAAGCTTTCTTT CASSDRGDTEAFF